Listed below are T cell receptor beta chains from one sample, sequenced in a study of shared clonotypes between healthy human individuals. Profiled with immunoSEQ multiplex PCR; TCRdb holds only in-frame clones, not every one. This table holds about 560,000 clones, around 80% found once. The sample consisted of PBMCs. The receptors come from a woman in her thirties or forties in good health. Some clones in this sample may be carry-over from other donors' samples. Both conserved end residues are part of each CDR3. The D gene is left open where the match is weak. Clone size appears in some rows only: once, few, many, or a class for an expanded clone.

d_gene	j_gene	abundance	v_gene	CDR3nt	CDR3aa
NA	TRBJ2-5	NA	TRBV29-1	TGCAGCGTAACCCAAAACGGGGGAGAGACCCAGTACTTC	CSVTQNGGETQYF
NA	TRBJ1-5	NA	TRBV28	TGTGCCAGCCGGGTCCGCAATCAGCCCCAGCATTTT	CASRVRNQPQHF
NA	TRBJ1-1	few	TRBV10-2	TGCGCCAGCAGGATACGGGGTGAAGCTTTCTTT	CASRIRGEAFF
NA	TRBJ2-1	NA	TRBV5-1	TGCGCCAGCAGCTTGGACCCGTCGAATGAGCAGTTCTTC	CASSLDPSNEQFF
NA	TRBJ1-1	NA	TRBV30	TGTGCCACCGAACCGGGAACTGAAGCTTTCTTT	CATEPGTEAFF
NA	TRBJ1-3	NA	TRBV11-2	TGTGCCAGCAGCTCCTGGAGGCTGACAGCCCCCTCCTTCGAGACCATATATTTT	CASSSWRLTAPSFETIYF
NA	TRBJ1-1	NA	TRBV7-6	TGTGCCAGCAGCTCTTTTTCCGGGACTGAAGCTTTCTTT	CASSSFSGTEAFF
NA	TRBJ1-1	once	TRBV1	TGCACCAGCAACACACTTGTTCCGGACAGGAGGAGGAACACTGAAGCTTTCTTT	CTSNTLVPDRRRNTEAFF
NA	TRBJ2-1	NA	TRBV4-3	TGCGCCAGCAGCCTCACGCACCGTGGGGGGCGGGTCAATGAGCAGTTCTTC	CASSLTHRGGRVNEQFF
NA	TRBJ2-3	NA	TRBV4-1	TGCGCCAGCAGCCAAGAAGGTTCGGACACCACCACAGATACGCAGTATTTT	CASSQEGSDTTTDTQYF
NA	TRBJ2-7	NA	TRBV5-1	TGCGCCAGCAGCCTGGGGGGCAATAACGAGCAGTACTTC	CASSLGGNNEQYF
NA	TRBJ2-7	few	TRBV6-5	TGTGCCAGCAGTTACAACGAGCTAGGAGAGCAGTACTTC	CASSYNELGEQYF
TRBD2	TRBJ2-7	many	TRBV5-4	TGTGCCAGCAGCACATGGACTAGCGGGACGCACGAGCAGTACTTC	CASSTWTSGTHEQYF
TRBD1	TRBJ1-4	NA	TRBV5-8	TGTGCCAGCAGCGGCAGGGGGAAGGAAAAACTGTTTTTT	CASSGRGKEKLFF
TRBD2	TRBJ2-1	NA	TRBV6-1	TGTGCCAGCAGTGTGTGGGGTAGCGGGAGGGCCGATGAGCAGTTCTTC	CASSVWGSGRADEQFF
NA	TRBJ2-5	NA	TRBV27	TGTGCCAGCAGTATAACGATTAGCTCGGTAGAGACCCAGTACTTC	CASSITISSVETQYF
NA	TRBJ1-2	NA	TRBV6-1	TGTGCCAGCAGTGAATTCGGAACCTATGGCTACACCTTC	CASSEFGTYGYTF
NA	TRBJ2-5	NA	TRBV11-2	TGTGCCAGCAGCTTAGTCCTGGGCCCGGAGACCCAGTACTTC	CASSLVLGPETQYF
TRBD1	TRBJ2-2	NA	TRBV18	TGTGCCAGCTCACCGCGGTGGACAGGGGGGACCGGGGAGCTGTTTTTT	CASSPRWTGGTGELFF